The present T cell receptor beta chain was sequenced within a study of blood T cell repertoires in COVID-19. V was cut by 3 bases and J by 8 bases, with 8 bases left in between. The CDR3 is 12 amino acids. Germline CDR1 reads MNHNS; CDR2 reads SASEGT. Clinical histories supplied by participants themselves formed the basis of cohort assignment. Here immunoSEQ multiplex PCR was the method, and the copy in TCRdb shows in-frame clones only, minus some. The table has a few hundred thousand clones, about 85% seen once. This TCR was sampled from a young woman who had recovered from COVID-19. V and J are TRBV6-1 and TRBJ2-1; maybe TRBD2 (6 bases). The sample was PBMCs or T cells enriched from blood (not recorded which). The CDR3 spells CASSEEGYEQFF. CDR3 DNA sequence: TGTGCCAGCAGTGAGGAGGGATATGAGCAGTTCTTC.